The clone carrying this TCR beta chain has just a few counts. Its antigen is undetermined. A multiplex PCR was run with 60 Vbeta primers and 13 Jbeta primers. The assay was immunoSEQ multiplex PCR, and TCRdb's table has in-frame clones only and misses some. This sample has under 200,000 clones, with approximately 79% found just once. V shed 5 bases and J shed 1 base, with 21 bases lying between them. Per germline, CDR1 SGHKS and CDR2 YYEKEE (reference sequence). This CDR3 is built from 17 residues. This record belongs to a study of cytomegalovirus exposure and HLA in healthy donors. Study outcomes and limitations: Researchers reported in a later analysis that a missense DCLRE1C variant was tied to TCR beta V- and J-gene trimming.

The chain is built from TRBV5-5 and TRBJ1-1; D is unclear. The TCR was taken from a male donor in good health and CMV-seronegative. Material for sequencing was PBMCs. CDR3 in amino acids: CASSSSPQQLRNTEAFF. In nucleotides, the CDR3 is TGTGCCAGCAGTTCTAGCCCCCAACAGTTAAGGAACACTGAAGCTTTCTTT.